This T cell receptor (beta chain) is drawn from a study of a mutant IDH1 vaccine in newly diagnosed glioma. In the study overall: Across weeks 1, 3, 5, 7, 11, 15, 19 and 23, patients received a vaccination each time, eight in all.

Clones were sequenced by immunoSEQ multiplex PCR, and TCRdb holds only the in-frame ones, with some missing. The sample lists tens of thousands of clones, 85% to 90% occurring once. V lost 2 bases and J lost 7; bases outside the gene matches: 10. The CDR3 extends over 16 amino acids. CDR1 is ENHRY, CDR2 SYGVKD, per germline. This clone was recorded once. Its specificity is unknown. Sample time point: week 23, last vaccination. Topical imiquimod accompanied each vaccine dose, which consisted of 300 ug of mutant IDH1 20-mer peptide. In every donor, the tumor was a new WHO grade 3 or 4 IDH1-mutant, ATRX-lost astrocytoma.

Source: PBMCs, taken from a glioma patient whose treatment included an IDH1 peptide vaccine. This TCR was recovered from a middle-aged man with glioma. This chain joins TRBV10-3 and TRBJ2-4; 8 bases are a match to TRBD2. The CDR3: CAISEREGLGGNIQYF. The CDR3 DNA reads TGTGCCATCAGTGAGCGGGAGGGCTTAGGGGGGAACATTCAGTACTTC.